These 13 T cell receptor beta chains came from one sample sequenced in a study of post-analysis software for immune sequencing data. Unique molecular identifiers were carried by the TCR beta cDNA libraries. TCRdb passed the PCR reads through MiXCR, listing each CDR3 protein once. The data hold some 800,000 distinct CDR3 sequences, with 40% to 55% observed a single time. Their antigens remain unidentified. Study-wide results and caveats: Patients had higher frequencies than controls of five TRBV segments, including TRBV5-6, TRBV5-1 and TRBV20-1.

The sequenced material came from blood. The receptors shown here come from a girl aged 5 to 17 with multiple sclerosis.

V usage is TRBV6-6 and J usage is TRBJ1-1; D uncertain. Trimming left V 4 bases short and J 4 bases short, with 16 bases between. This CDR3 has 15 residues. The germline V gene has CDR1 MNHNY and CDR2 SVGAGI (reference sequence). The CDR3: CASSSMQERATEAFF. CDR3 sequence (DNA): TGTGCCAGCAGTTCCATGCAAGAGAGAGCCACTGAAGCTTTCTTT.

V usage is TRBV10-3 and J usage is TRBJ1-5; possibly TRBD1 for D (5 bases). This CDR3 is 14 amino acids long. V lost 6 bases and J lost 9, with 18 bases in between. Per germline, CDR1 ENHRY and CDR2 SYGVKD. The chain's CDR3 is CAISSGTAIVPQHF. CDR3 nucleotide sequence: TGTGCCATCAGCTCCGGGACGGCTATAGTGCCCCAGCATTTT.

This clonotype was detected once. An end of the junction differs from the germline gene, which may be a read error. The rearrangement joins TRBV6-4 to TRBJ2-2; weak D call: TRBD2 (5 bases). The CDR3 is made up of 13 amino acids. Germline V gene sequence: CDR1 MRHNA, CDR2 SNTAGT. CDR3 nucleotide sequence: TGTGCCAGCAGAAGGGCGAACACCGGGGAGCGGTTTTTT. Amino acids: CASRRANTGERFF.

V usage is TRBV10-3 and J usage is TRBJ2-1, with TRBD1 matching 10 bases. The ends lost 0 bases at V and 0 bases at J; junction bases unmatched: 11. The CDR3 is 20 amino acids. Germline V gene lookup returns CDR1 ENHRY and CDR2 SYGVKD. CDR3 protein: CAISESMGTGEESSYNEQFF. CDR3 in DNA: TGTGCCATCAGTGAGTCGATGGGGACAGGGGAGGAGAGCTCCTACAATGAGCAGTTCTTC.

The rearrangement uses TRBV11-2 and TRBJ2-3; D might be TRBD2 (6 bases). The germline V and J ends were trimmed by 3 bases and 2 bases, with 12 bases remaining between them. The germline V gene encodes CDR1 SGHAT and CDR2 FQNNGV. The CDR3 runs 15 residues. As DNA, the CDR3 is TGTGCCAGCAGCTTGGGAGGCCACTTCACAGATACGCAGTATTTT. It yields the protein CASSLGGHFTDTQYF.

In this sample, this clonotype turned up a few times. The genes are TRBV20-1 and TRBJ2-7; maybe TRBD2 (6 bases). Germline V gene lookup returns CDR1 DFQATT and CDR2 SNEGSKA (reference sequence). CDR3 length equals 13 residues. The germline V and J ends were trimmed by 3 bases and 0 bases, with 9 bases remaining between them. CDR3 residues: CSARASASYEQYF. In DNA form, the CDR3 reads TGCAGTGCTAGGGCTAGCGCCTCCTACGAGCAGTACTTC.

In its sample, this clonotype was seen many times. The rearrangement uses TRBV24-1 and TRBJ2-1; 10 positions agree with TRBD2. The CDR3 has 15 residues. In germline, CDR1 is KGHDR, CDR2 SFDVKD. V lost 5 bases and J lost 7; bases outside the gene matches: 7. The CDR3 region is CATSAAGGVWNEQFF. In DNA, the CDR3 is TGTGCCACCAGTGCAGCGGGAGGGGTTTGGAATGAGCAGTTCTTC.

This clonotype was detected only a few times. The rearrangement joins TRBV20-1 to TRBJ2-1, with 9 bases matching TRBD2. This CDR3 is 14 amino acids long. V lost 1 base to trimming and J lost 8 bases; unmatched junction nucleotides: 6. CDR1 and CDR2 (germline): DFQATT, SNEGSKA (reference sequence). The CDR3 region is CSARGAGGPHEQFF. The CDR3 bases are TGCAGTGCTAGAGGGGCGGGAGGGCCCCATGAGCAGTTCTTC.

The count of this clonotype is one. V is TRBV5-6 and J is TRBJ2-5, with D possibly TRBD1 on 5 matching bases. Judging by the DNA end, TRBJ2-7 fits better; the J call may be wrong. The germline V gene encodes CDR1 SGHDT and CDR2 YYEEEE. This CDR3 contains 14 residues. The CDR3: CASSTRASSYEQYF. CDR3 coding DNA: TGTGCCAGCAGCACCAGGGCATCCTCCTACGAGCAGTACTTC.

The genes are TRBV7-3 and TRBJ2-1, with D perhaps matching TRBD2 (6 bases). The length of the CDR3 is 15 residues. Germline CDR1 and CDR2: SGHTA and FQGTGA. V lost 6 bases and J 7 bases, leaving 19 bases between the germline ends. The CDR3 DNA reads TGTGCCAGCAGTAGAGCGGGTGCCGGAGCTAATGAGCAGTTCTTC. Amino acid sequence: CASSRAGAGANEQFF.

CDR3 protein: CASSLEPQVLAGEQYF. DNA for the CDR3: TGTGCCAGCAGCTTAGAACCACAGGTTCTAGCGGGCGAGCAGTACTTC. This chain uses TRBV11-2 with TRBJ2-4, with 8 bases aligning to TRBD2. The J call is uncertain, as TRBJ2-7 better fits the DNA end. The length of the CDR3 is 16 residues. Germline CDR1 is SGHAT and CDR2 is FQNNGV.

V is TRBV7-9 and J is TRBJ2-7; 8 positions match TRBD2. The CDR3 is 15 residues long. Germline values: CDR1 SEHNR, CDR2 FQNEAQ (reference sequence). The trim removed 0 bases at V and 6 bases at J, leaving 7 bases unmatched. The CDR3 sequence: CASSLARGGRSEQYF. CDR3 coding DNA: TGTGCCAGCAGCTTAGCGCGGGGCGGGAGGAGCGAGCAGTACTTC.

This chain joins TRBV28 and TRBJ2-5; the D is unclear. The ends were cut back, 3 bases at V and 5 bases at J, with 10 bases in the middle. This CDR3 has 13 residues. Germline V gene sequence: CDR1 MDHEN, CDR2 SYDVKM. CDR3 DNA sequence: TGTGCCAGCAGTTTTTTCCCCGGGGAGACCCAGTACTTC. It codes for CASSFFPGETQYF.